This T cell receptor (beta chain) was recorded in a study of yellow fever vaccine responses in identical twins. TCRdb used MiXCR to reprocess the RT-PCR reads, holding one entry per CDR3 protein. The sample carries over 250 distinct CDR3 sequences, 65% to 75% recorded once. The source material was T cells from blood (PBMCs), unsorted or a sorted subset (not recorded which), sampled before or after yellow fever vaccination (not recorded which). The clonotype originates from a woman aged 18 to 35 who received the yellow fever vaccine.

As DNA, the CDR3 is TGCGCCAGCAACCCTCGGACAGGTTCTAACTATGGCTACACCTTC. Protein product: CASNPRTGSNYGYTF. This rearrangement joins TRBV23-1 to TRBJ1-2, with 7 bases identical to TRBD1. TRBV23-1 counts as an open reading frame of uncertain function. The CDR3 spans 15 residues. J gave up 0 bases and V 7 bases, and 8 bases lay outside the gene matches.